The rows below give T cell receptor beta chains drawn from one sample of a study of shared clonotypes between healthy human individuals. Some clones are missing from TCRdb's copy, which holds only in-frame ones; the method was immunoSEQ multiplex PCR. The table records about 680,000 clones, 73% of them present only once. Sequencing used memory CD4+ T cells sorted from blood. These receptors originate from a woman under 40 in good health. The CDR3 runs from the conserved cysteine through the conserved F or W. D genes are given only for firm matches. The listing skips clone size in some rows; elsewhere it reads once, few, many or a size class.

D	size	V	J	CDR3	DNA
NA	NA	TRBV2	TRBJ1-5	CASARRAGNQPQHF	TGTGCCAGCGCAAGGAGGGCAGGGAATCAGCCCCAGCATTTT
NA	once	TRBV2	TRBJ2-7	CASSELYYEQYF	TGTGCCAGCAGTGAACTTTACTACGAGCAGTACTTC
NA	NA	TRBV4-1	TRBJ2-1	CASSQYPGHTTGSYNEQFF	TGCGCCAGCAGCCAATATCCGGGACACACAACGGGCTCCTACAATGAGCAGTTCTTC
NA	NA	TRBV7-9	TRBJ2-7	CASSLTAGAYEQYF	TGTGCCAGCAGCTTAACGGCAGGGGCCTACGAGCAGTACTTC
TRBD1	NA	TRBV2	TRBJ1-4	CASVVQGGQGEKLFF	TGTGCCAGCGTTGTTCAGGGGGGTCAAGGAGAAAAACTGTTTTTT
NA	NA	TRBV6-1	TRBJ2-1	CASSDRLDEQFF	TGTGCCAGCAGTGATAGGCTCGATGAGCAGTTCTTC
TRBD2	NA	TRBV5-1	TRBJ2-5	CASSPGGAGGGETQYF	TGCGCCAGCAGCCCTGGAGGAGCGGGAGGTGGAGAGACCCAGTACTTC
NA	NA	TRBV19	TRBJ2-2	CASKVWWESVTGELFF	TGTGCCAGTAAGGTTTGGTGGGAGTCGGTCACCGGGGAGCTGTTTTTT
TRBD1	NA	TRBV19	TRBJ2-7	CASSISGTGVHEQYF	TGTGCCAGTAGTATCTCCGGGACAGGGGTCCACGAGCAGTACTTC
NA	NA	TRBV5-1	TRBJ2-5	CASSTDPLQETQYF	TGCGCCAGCAGCACGGACCCTCTGCAAGAGACCCAGTACTTC
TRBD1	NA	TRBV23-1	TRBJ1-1	CASSQSSPRQGDTEAFF	TGCGCCAGCAGTCAATCCTCGCCGAGACAGGGGGACACTGAAGCTTTCTTT
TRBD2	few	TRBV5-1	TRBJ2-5	CASSTGTSGQETQYF	TGCGCCAGCAGCACGGGGACTAGCGGACAAGAGACCCAGTACTTC
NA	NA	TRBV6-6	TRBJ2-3	CASSYQTDTQYF	TGTGCCAGCAGTTACCAAACAGATACGCAGTATTTT
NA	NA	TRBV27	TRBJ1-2	CASSYGGGMRFTF	TGTGCCAGCAGTTACGGCGGAGGGATGAGGTTCACCTTC
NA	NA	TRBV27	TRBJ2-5	CASSFQGGRGTQYF	TGTGCCAGCAGTTTTCAAGGGGGTCGGGGGACCCAGTACTTC
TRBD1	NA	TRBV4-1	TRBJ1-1	CASSQDRVWGTEAFF	TGCGCCAGCAGCCAGGACAGGGTGTGGGGCACTGAAGCTTTCTTT
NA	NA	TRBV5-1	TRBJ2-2	CASSGLDTGELFF	TGCGCCAGCAGCGGTCTGGACACCGGGGAGCTGTTTTTT
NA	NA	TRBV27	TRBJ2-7	CATSRQAGSYEQYF	TGTGCCACCTCGCGACAGGCGGGGTCCTACGAGCAGTACTTC
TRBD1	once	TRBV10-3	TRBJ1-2	CASAGGTGLRGYTF	TGTGCCAGCGCCGGGGGGACAGGCCTGAGGGGCTACACCTTC
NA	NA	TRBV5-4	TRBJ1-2	CASSLEGDRSLDGYTF	TGTGCCAGCAGCTTGGAGGGCGACAGGTCCCTTGATGGCTACACCTTC
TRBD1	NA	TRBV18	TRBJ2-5	CASSPGQGAWETQYF	TGTGCCAGCTCACCTGGACAGGGGGCTTGGGAGACCCAGTACTTC
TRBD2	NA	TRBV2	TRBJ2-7	CASSYRTSETYEQYF	TGTGCCAGCAGCTACAGGACTAGCGAAACCTACGAGCAGTACTTC
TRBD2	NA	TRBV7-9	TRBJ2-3	CASSLGLAGGRTDTQYF	TGTGCCAGCAGCTTAGGATTAGCGGGAGGGCGCACAGATACGCAGTATTTT
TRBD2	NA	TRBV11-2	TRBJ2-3	CASSFLAGGGTQYF	TGTGCCAGCAGCTTCCTAGCGGGAGGTGGCACGCAGTATTTT
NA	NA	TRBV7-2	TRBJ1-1	CASGNTGPEAFF	TGTGCCAGCGGCAACACAGGGCCTGAAGCTTTCTTT
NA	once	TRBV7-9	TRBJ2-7	CASSLRVGPRVAPEQYF	TGTGCCAGCAGCCTTCGGGTGGGCCCCCGCGTCGCCCCCGAGCAGTACTTC
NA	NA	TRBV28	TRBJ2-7	CARSPTGHLYEQYF	TGTGCCAGAAGCCCCACGGGACACCTCTACGAGCAGTACTTC
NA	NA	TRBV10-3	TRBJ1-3	CAISPPGSGNTIYF	TGTGCCATCAGCCCCCCTGGTTCTGGAAACACCATATATTTT
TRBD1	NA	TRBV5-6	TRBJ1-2	CASSPPGTAINYGYTF	TGTGCCAGCAGCCCACCCGGGACAGCGATTAACTATGGCTACACCTTC
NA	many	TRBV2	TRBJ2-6	CASSEIPGIGANVLTF	TGTGCCAGCAGTGAAATACCAGGGATAGGGGCCAACGTCCTGACTTTC
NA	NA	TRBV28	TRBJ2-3	CASSLLGQITDTQYF	TGTGCCAGCAGTTTACTCGGACAAATCACAGATACGCAGTATTTT
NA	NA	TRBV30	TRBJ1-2	CACDPGAFPNYGYTF	TGTGCCTGCGACCCCGGAGCTTTCCCTAACTATGGCTACACCTTC
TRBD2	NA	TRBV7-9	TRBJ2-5	CASSALAGAETQYF	TGTGCCAGCAGCGCACTAGCGGGGGCAGAGACCCAGTACTTC
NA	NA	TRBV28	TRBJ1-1	CASPRGTEAFF	TGTGCCAGCCCCCGGGGCACTGAAGCTTTCTTT
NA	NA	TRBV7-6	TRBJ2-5	CASSFGGGAETQYF	TGTGCCAGCAGCTTCGGGGGTGGCGCCGAGACCCAGTACTTC
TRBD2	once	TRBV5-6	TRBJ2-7	CASSRRLAGDLEQYF	TGTGCCAGCAGCCGGCGACTAGCGGGAGATCTCGAGCAGTACTTC
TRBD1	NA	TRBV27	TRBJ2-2	CASWEGGANTGELFF	TGTGCCAGCTGGGAAGGGGGCGCGAACACCGGGGAGCTGTTTTTT
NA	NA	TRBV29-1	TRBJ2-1	CSVAPGNEQFF	TGCAGCGTTGCTCCGGGCAATGAGCAGTTCTTC
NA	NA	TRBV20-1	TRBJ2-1	CSASWYEGQFF	TGCAGTGCTAGCTGGTATGAGGGGCAGTTCTTC
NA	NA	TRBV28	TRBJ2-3	CASSTRSGLDTQYF	TGTGCCAGCAGTACCAGAAGCGGGTTAGATACGCAGTATTTT